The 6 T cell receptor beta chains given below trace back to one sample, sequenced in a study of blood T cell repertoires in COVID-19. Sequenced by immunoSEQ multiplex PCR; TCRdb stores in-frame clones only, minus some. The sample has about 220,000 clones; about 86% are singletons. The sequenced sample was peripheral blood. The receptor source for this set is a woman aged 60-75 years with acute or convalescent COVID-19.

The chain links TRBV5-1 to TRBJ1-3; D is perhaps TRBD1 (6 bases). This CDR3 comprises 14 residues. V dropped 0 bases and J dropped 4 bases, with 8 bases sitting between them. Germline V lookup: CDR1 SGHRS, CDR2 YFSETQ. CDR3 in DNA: TGCGCCAGCAGCTTGGAAGGGGGAGGAAACACCATATATTTT. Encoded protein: CASSLEGGGNTIYF.

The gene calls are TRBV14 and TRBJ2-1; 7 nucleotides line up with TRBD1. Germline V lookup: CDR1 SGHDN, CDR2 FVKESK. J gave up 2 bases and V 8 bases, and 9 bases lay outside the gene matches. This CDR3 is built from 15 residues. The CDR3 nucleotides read TGTGCCAGCGGAAACCCTGGGACAGCCTACAATGAGCAGTTCTTC. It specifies CASGNPGTAYNEQFF.

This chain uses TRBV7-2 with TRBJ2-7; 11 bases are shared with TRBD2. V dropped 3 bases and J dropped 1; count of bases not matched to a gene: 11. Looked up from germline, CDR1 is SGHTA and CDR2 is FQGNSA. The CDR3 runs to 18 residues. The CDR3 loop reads CASSFSGGALKVSYEQYF. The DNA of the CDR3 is TGTGCCAGCAGCTTTAGCGGGGGGGCCCTAAAGGTTTCCTACGAGCAGTACTTC.

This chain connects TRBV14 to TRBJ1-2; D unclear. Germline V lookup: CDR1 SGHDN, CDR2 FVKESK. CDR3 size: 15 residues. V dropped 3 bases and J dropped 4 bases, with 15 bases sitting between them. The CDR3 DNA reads TGTGCCAGCAGCCAGTATTCCGGGGTCGGCTATGGCTACACCTTC. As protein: CASSQYSGVGYGYTF.

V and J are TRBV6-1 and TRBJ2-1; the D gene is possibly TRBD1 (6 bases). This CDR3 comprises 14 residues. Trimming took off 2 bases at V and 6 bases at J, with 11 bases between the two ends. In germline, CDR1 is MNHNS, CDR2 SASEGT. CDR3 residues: CASSERSGANEQFF. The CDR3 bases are TGTGCCAGCAGTGAAAGGTCAGGGGCCAATGAGCAGTTCTTC.

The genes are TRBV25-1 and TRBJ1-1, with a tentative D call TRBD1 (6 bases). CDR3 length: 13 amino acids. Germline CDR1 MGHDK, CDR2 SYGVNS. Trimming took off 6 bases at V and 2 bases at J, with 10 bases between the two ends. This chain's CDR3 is CASRRGANTEAFF. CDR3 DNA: TGTGCCAGCAGGCGGGGGGCCAACACTGAAGCTTTCTTT. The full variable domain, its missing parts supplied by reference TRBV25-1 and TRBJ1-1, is EADIYQTPRYLVIGTGKKITLECSQTMGHDKMYWYQQDPGMELHLIHYSYGVNSTEKGDLSSESTVSRIRTEHFPLTLESARPSHTSQYLCASRRGANTEAFFGQGTRLTVV.